This passage covers 21 T cell receptor beta chains from one sample sequenced in a study of identical twins. TCRdb re-called the 5' RACE reads with MiXCR, one entry per CDR3 protein. The sample shows about 1.7 million distinct CDR3 sequences, roughly a third of them seen only once. The sequenced sample was cord blood. These receptors were taken from a newborn girl in good health.

The rearrangement joins TRBV6-1 to TRBJ2-1, with a tentative D call TRBD2 (6 bases). The DNA matches TRBJ2-7 better at its end, which makes the J call doubtful. The CDR3 covers 14 residues. Germline V CDR1 and CDR2: MNHNS, SASEGT. CDR3 in amino acids: CASLGGMSYNEQYF. The CDR3, as DNA: TGTGCCAGTTTGGGCGGGATGTCCTACAATGAGCAGTACTTC.

The table lists this clonotype with a count of one. The chain has TRBV3-1 and TRBJ2-3; D perhaps matches TRBD2 (5 bases). The CDR3 loop spans 15 amino acids. The ends were cut back, 0 bases at V and 2 bases at J, with 9 bases in the middle. Looked up from germline, CDR1 is LGHDT and CDR2 is YNNKEL (reference sequence). This CDR3 reads CASSQDGGLTDTQYF. CDR3 coding DNA: TGTGCCAGCAGCCAAGATGGCGGGCTCACAGATACGCAGTATTTT.

This sequence joins TRBV12-3 or TRBV12-4 and TRBJ2-7; perhaps TRBD1 as D (6 bases). The V and J ends lost 10 bases and 3 bases respectively, with 19 bases between them. The CDR3 contains 14 residues. The CDR3 here is CATDHSIQGYEQYF. Written as DNA, the CDR3 is TGTGCCACCGACCACTCCATACAGGGCTACGAGCAGTACTTC.

This clonotype has only a few counts. This chain connects TRBV5-8 to TRBJ2-3; TRBD2 matches 8 bases. V shed 4 bases and J 0 bases; nucleotides not matched to a gene: 7. CDR3 length: 16 amino acids. Looked up from germline, CDR1 is SGHTS and CDR2 is YDEGEE. This CDR3 reads CASSLRTSPSTDTQYF. In nucleotides, the CDR3 is TGTGCCAGCAGCCTAAGGACTAGCCCTAGCACAGATACGCAGTATTTT.

The rearrangement links TRBV7-9 to TRBJ2-1; D might be TRBD2 (6 bases). The CDR3 spans 15 residues. Trimming removed 2 bases from V and 2 bases from J, with 10 bases in between. CDR1 and CDR2 (germline): SEHNR, FQNEAQ (reference sequence). The CDR3 region has the DNA TGTGCCAGCAGCTTACGCGGGGACCCCTACAATGAGCAGTTCTTC. It yields the protein CASSLRGDPYNEQFF. Full variable domain (rest looked up from reference TRBV7-9 and TRBJ2-1): DTGVSQNPRHKITKRGQNVTFRCDPISEHNRLYWYRQTLGQGPEFLTYFQNEAQLEKSRLLSDRFSAERPKGSFSTLEIQRTEQGDSAMYLCASSLRGDPYNEQFFGPGTRLTVL.

This clonotype was counted many times. The V call is TRBV3-1, the J call TRBJ2-1; 8 nucleotides line up with TRBD2. CDR3 size: 14 residues. V was clipped by 3 bases and J by 6 bases; unmatched bases: 4. Per germline, CDR1 LGHDT and CDR2 YNNKEL (reference sequence). The CDR3 bases are TGTGCCAGCAGCCAGCTAGCGGGTTTCAATGAGCAGTTCTTC. This encodes CASSQLAGFNEQFF.

This clonotype occurred a few times. CDR3 bases: TGCAGTGCTAGCGAATCTGGCGATCTCACGTTCTTC. This sequence encodes CSASESGDLTFF. The chain has TRBV20-1 and TRBJ2-1; D is unclear. The CDR3 has 12 amino acids. V lost 3 bases to trimming and J lost 15 bases, with 18 bases between them. Germline CDR1 and CDR2: DFQATT and SNEGSKA (reference sequence).

The gene calls are TRBV20-1 and TRBJ2-3, with D perhaps being TRBD1 or TRBD2 (5 bases each). Trimming left V 4 bases short and J 6 bases short, with 11 bases between. The germline V gene encodes CDR1 DFQATT and CDR2 SNEGSKA (reference sequence). This CDR3 has 12 residues. For the CDR3, the DNA is TGCAGTGCTAAGGGACGACCGGATACGCAGTATTTT. Translating it yields CSAKGRPDTQYF.

This clonotype was observed a handful of times. The V call is TRBV11-2, the J call TRBJ1-1, with D possibly being TRBD1 (5 bases). The ends were cut back, 5 bases at V and 4 bases at J, with 14 bases in the middle. The CDR3 sequence is 14 residues long. In germline, CDR1 is SGHAT, CDR2 FQNNGV. In DNA, the CDR3 is TGTGCCAGCAGCCCCGGGTGGGGGGGCACTGAAGCTTTCTTT. Its translation is CASSPGWGGTEAFF. Full variable domain (remainder filled in from reference TRBV11-2 and TRBJ1-1): EAGVAQSPRYKIIEKRQSVAFWCNPISGHATLYWYQQILGQGPKLLIQFQNNGVVDDSQLPKDRFSAERLKGVDSTLKIQPAKLEDSAVYLCASSPGWGGTEAFFGQGTRLTVV.

This clonotype has just a few counts. The chain links TRBV4-1 to TRBJ2-7, with TRBD2 as a possible D gene (5 bases). Germline V gene lookup returns CDR1 MGHRA and CDR2 YSYEKL. With 0 bases removed from V and 5 bases from J, the gap between germline ends came to 17 bases. The CDR3 runs 16 residues. For the CDR3, the DNA is TGCGCCAGCAGCCAAGATCCTCGGCTAGCTGGCGACGAGCAGTACTTC. This codes for CASSQDPRLAGDEQYF.

This clonotype has more than one count but fewer than ten. The chain employs TRBV11-2 and TRBJ2-1, with a weak D call TRBD2 (5 bases). There are 16 residues in the CDR3. Germline V gives CDR1 SGHAT, CDR2 FQNNGV. Between the trimmed V and J ends, which lost 0 bases and 0 bases, there was a span of 9 bases. The CDR3 bases are TGTGCCAGCAGCTTAGAAGGAGGCTTCTCCTACAATGAGCAGTTCTTC. Its protein is CASSLEGGFSYNEQFF.

V and J are TRBV6-1 and TRBJ2-7; D is perhaps TRBD1 (5 bases). With 2 bases removed from V and 2 bases from J, the gap between germline ends came to 13 bases. Germline loops: CDR1 MNHNS, CDR2 SASEGT. This CDR3 contains 15 residues. The CDR3 nucleotides read TGTGCCAGCAGTGAAAGAACAGGAGCCCCCTACGAGCAGTACTTC. It is translated as CASSERTGAPYEQYF.

CDR3 residues: CAIHRTDSYNSPLHF. The CDR3 DNA reads TGTGCCATACATAGGACGGACTCCTATAATTCACCCCTCCACTTT. The chain is built from TRBV10-3 and TRBJ1-6; D call uncertain. The V end lost 9 bases, the J end lost 0 bases, and 12 bases lay between the germline ends. Germline CDR1 is ENHRY and CDR2 is SYGVKD. The CDR3 loop spans 15 amino acids.

This clonotype was counted a few times. The genes are TRBV6-2 or TRBV6-3 and TRBJ2-5; D is unresolved. Trimming pared 6 bases from V and 5 bases from J, leaving 16 bases between. Germline CDR1 and CDR2: MNHEY and SVGEGT. CDR3 length equals 14 residues. CDR3 amino acids: CASRPVPRAETQYF. The CDR3 DNA reads as TGTGCCAGCAGGCCTGTACCCCGCGCGGAGACCCAGTACTTC.

This clonotype was observed a few times. The chain carries TRBV4-1 and TRBJ2-1; the match to TRBD2 covers 7 bases. Germline V gene data show CDR1 as MGHRA and CDR2 as YSYEKL. The CDR3 has 13 residues. V shed 1 base and J 6 bases; nucleotides not matched to a gene: 0. CDR3: CASSQGTSNEQFF. CDR3 DNA: TGCGCCAGCAGCCAAGGGACTAGCAATGAGCAGTTCTTC.

This clonotype showed up just a few times. This chain connects TRBV7-9 to TRBJ2-1, with 10 bases fitting TRBD2. Germline V lookup: CDR1 SEHNR, CDR2 FQNEAQ (reference sequence). J lost 2 bases, V lost 3 bases, and 10 bases had no gene match. The CDR3 has 18 residues. The CDR3 sequence is CASSFGASGRGTYNEQFF. DNA of the CDR3: TGTGCCAGCAGCTTTGGTGCTAGCGGGAGAGGGACCTACAATGAGCAGTTCTTC. The full variable domain, completed using reference TRBV7-9 and TRBJ2-1, is DTGVSQNPRHKITKRGQNVTFRCDPISEHNRLYWYRQTLGQGPEFLTYFQNEAQLEKSRLLSDRFSAERPKGSFSTLEIQRTEQGDSAMYLCASSFGASGRGTYNEQFFGPGTRLTVL.

This sequence joins TRBV7-9 and TRBJ2-1; D is unclear. Trimming took off 4 bases at V and 9 bases at J, with 28 bases between the two ends. Germline V CDR1 and CDR2: SEHNR, FQNEAQ (reference sequence). The CDR3 contains 18 residues. The CDR3 loop is CASSSALRATISMGEQFF. CDR3 sequence (DNA): TGTGCCAGCAGCTCTGCCCTCCGGGCTACTATCTCTATGGGTGAGCAGTTCTTC.

This rearrangement joins TRBV5-1 to TRBJ2-3; 9 nucleotides line up with TRBD2. Trimming cost V 9 bases and J 5 bases; bases outside gene matches: 13. Germline CDR1 SGHRS, CDR2 YFSETQ. This CDR3 comprises 15 residues. CDR3 nucleotide sequence: TGCGCCACCACGGTAGCGGGAGCCAAGGGAGATACGCAGTATTTT. Translating gives CATTVAGAKGDTQYF.

This chain joins TRBV5-1 and TRBJ2-1; 8 nucleotides align to TRBD1. The CDR3 runs to 14 residues. J was trimmed by 9 bases and V by 2 bases; bases with no gene match: 7. Germline V gene sequence: CDR1 SGHRS, CDR2 YFSETQ. The CDR3 DNA is TGCGCCAGCAGCTTCCGGGCAGGGGGCACTGAGCAGTTCTTC. Translating it yields CASSFRAGGTEQFF.

The chain carries TRBV29-1 and TRBJ2-1; weak D call: TRBD1 (5 bases). The germline gives CDR1 SQVTM, CDR2 ANQGSEA. The CDR3 totals 14 residues. V dropped 3 bases and J dropped 8 bases, with 17 bases sitting between them. This CDR3 reads CSVDSRVGHDEQFF. CDR3 DNA sequence: TGCAGCGTTGATTCCAGGGTTGGCCACGATGAGCAGTTCTTC.

This clonotype was seen ten or more times. This sequence joins TRBV10-3 and TRBJ2-3; 9 bases fit TRBD2. The CDR3 is 17 amino acids. From germline, CDR1 is ENHRY and CDR2 SYGVKD. V gave up 3 bases and J gave up 0 bases; unmatched junction bases: 7. The CDR3 sequence is CAISDHTSGPSTDTQYF. CDR3 bases: TGTGCCATCAGTGACCACACTAGCGGGCCCAGCACAGATACGCAGTATTTT.